The next 13 T cell receptor beta chains were all read from a single sample in a study of T cells in tuberculosis. The repertoire was sequenced with immunoSEQ multiplex PCR; TCRdb's copy has only in-frame clones and lacks some. Seen here are around 19,000 clones, roughly nine tenths observed once, and the top ten hold 14% to 15%. Sequenced material: PBMCs. The receptors derive from a donor between 5 and 29 years old with latent tuberculosis or without tuberculosis infection.

The chain links TRBV25-1 to TRBJ2-3; D unresolved. Looked up from germline, CDR1 is MGHDK and CDR2 is SYGVNS. V was trimmed by 5 bases and J by 4 bases, leaving 10 bases between them. The CDR3 length is 13 residues. The CDR3, as DNA: TGTGCCAGCAGTAATACAGATTCAGATACGCAGTATTTT. Its protein product is CASSNTDSDTQYF.

The V gene is TRBV6-5, the J gene TRBJ2-1; TRBD2 agrees at 9 bases. The V gene's germline CDR1 is MNHEY and CDR2 SVGAGI. Trimming took 2 bases from V and 5 from J; bases not matched to a gene: 4. The CDR3 contains 15 residues. The CDR3 nucleotides read TGTGCCAGCAGTTACGGGCGGGGGGGACACAATGAGCAGTTCTTC. It is translated as CASSYGRGGHNEQFF.

This rearrangement joins TRBV9 to TRBJ2-2; no definite D call. The CDR3 is made up of 14 amino acids. CDR1 and CDR2 from the germline V gene are SGDLS and YYNGEE. V was clipped by 2 bases and J by 5 bases, with 10 bases between them. The CDR3 DNA is TGTGCCAGCAGCGTGGGCCTGCCGACCGGGGAGCTGTTTTTT. Translating it yields CASSVGLPTGELFF.

The genes are TRBV6-5 and TRBJ2-7, with a possible D match to TRBD2 (6 bases). Trimming cost V 6 bases and J 2 bases, with 17 bases left between them. Per the germline V gene, CDR1 is MNHEY and CDR2 is SVGAGI. The CDR3 is 15 amino acids. This chain's CDR3 is CASRPTQGGTYEQYF. The CDR3 DNA sequence: TGTGCCAGCAGACCCACCCAGGGCGGGACCTACGAGCAGTACTTC.

This clone was counted once. CDR3 sequence reads: CASSLDRDEQYF. The CDR3 DNA follows: TGCGCCAGCAGCCTAGACAGGGACGAGCAGTACTTC. The chain uses TRBV5-1 and TRBJ2-7, with 7 bases that match TRBD1. Germline assignment: CDR1 SGHRS and CDR2 YFSETQ. CDR3 length: 12 amino acids. V lost 4 bases, J lost 5 bases, and 3 bases stayed unmatched.

V gene TRBV5-1 combines with J gene TRBJ2-1; tentatively, D is TRBD2 (6 bases). Trimming shortened V by 3 bases and J by 8 bases, and 6 bases separated the two germline ends. The CDR3 extends over 11 amino acids. Germline CDR1 SGHRS, CDR2 YFSETQ. In nucleotides, the CDR3 is TGCGCCAGCAGCTGGGGGGATGAGCAGTTCTTC. Translating gives CASSWGDEQFF.

This clone was seen a single time. The chain links TRBV11-2 to TRBJ1-1, with D unclear. This CDR3 spans 15 amino acids. Germline V gene data show CDR1 as SGHAT and CDR2 as FQNNGV. The V end lost 5 bases, the J end lost 1 base, and 14 bases lay between the germline ends. CDR3 DNA sequence: TGTGCCAGCAGCCCGACGGACGGGGAGAACACTGAAGCTTTCTTT. It is translated as CASSPTDGENTEAFF.

This rearrangement joins TRBV19 to TRBJ1-1; D remains ambiguous. CDR1 and CDR2 (germline): LNHDA, SQIVND (reference sequence). The V gene lost 0 bases and the J gene lost 2 bases, with 16 bases spanning the gap. The CDR3 loop spans 17 amino acids. This CDR3 is CASSIDIPPRSNTEAFF. In DNA form, the CDR3 reads TGTGCCAGTAGTATAGATATTCCCCCCCGGAGTAACACTGAAGCTTTCTTT.

The chain couples TRBV30 to TRBJ1-1; D is unclear. The V end was cut by 5 bases, the J end by 1 base, with 11 bases between. The CDR3 runs to 13 residues. From germline, CDR1 is GTSNPN and CDR2 SVGIG (reference sequence). The CDR3 protein is CAWQREQNTEAFF. The DNA for the CDR3 is TGTGCCTGGCAACGGGAGCAGAACACTGAAGCTTTCTTT.

The J gene is TRBJ1-2, the V gene TRBV6-1; 10 bases are shared with TRBD1. The trim removed 7 bases at V and 2 bases at J, leaving 7 bases unmatched. Per the germline V gene, CDR1 is MNHNS and CDR2 is SASEGT. The CDR3 loop spans 15 amino acids. CDR3 nucleotide sequence: TGTGCCAGCACCTACTCGGGACAGGGGAACTATGGCTACACCTTC. Translated, it gives CASTYSGQGNYGYTF.

The chain couples TRBV5-1 to TRBJ2-5; D might be TRBD2 (6 bases). Between the trimmed V and J ends, which lost 4 bases and 2 bases, there was a span of 15 bases. The CDR3 is 15 residues long. Germline CDR1 reads SGHRS; CDR2 reads YFSETQ. The DNA for the CDR3 is TGCGCCAGCAGCCCGTACGGAGGGGATCAAGAGACCCAGTACTTC. This gives the protein CASSPYGGDQETQYF.

The genes are TRBV6-5 and TRBJ2-7; a weak D match, TRBD1 (6 bases). CDR3 length equals 14 residues. Trimming stripped 6 bases from V and 2 bases from J, with 14 bases between. Germline V gives CDR1 MNHEY, CDR2 SVGAGI. As DNA, the CDR3 is TGTGCCAGCAGCCAGGGACATATTCCCTACGAGCAGTACTTC. Translated: CASSQGHIPYEQYF.

This chain links TRBV27 with TRBJ2-7; 8 nucleotides match TRBD1. The CDR3 consists of 15 residues. V shed 4 bases, J shed 2 bases, and the junction held 7 bases outside the gene matches. Germline V gene data show CDR1 as MNHEY and CDR2 as SMNVEV (reference sequence). CDR3 nucleotides: TGTGCCAGCAGTTCGGGGACAGGTCGCCCCTACGAGCAGTACTTC. Protein: CASSSGTGRPYEQYF.